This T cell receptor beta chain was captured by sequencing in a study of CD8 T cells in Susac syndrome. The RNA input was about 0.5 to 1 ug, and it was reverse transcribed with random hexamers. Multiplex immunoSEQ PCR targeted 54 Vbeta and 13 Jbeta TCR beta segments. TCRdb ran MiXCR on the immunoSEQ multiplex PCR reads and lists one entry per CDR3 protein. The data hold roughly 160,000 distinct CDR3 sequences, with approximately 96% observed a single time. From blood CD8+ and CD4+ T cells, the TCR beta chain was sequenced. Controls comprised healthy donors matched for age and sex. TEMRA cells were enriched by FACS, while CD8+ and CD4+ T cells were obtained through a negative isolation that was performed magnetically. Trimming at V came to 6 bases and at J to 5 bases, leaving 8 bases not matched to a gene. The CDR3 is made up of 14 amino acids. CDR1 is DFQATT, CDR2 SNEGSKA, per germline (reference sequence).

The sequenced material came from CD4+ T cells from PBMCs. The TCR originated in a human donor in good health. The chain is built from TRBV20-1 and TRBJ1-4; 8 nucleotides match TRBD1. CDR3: CSATRTGKNEKLFF. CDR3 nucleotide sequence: TGCAGTGCCACCCGGACAGGGAAGAATGAAAAACTGTTTTTT.